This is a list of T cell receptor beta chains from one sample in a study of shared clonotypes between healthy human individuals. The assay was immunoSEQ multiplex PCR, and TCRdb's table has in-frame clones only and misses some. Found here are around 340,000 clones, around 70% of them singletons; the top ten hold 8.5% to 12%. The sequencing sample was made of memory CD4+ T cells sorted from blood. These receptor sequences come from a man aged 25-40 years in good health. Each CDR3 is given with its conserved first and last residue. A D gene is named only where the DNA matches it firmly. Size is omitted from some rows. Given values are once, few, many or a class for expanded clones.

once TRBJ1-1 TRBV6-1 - CASSEEPRSTEAFF TGTGCCAGCAGTGAAGAACCTAGATCGACTGAAGCTTTCTTT
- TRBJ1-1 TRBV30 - CAWSAHMNTEAFF TGTGCCTGGAGTGCCCATATGAACACTGAAGCTTTCTTT
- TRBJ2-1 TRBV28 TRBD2 CASLSTSGGTYNEQFF TGTGCCAGCCTCAGTACAAGCGGGGGGACCTACAATGAGCAGTTCTTC
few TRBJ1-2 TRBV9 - CASSVEIGGYYGYTF TGTGCCAGCAGCGTAGAGATAGGGGGTTACTATGGCTACACCTTC
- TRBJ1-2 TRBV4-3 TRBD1 CASSQEWGQSYGYTF TGCGCCAGCAGCCAGGAATGGGGACAGTCCTATGGCTACACCTTC
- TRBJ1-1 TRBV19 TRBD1 CASSFNAPGTGGSTEAFF TGTGCCAGTAGTTTCAATGCGCCCGGGACAGGTGGGAGCACTGAAGCTTTCTTT
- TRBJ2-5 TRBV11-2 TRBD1 CASSRDREETQYF TGTGCCAGCAGCCGGGACAGGGAAGAGACCCAGTACTTC
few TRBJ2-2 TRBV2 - CASKEKRGGELFF TGTGCCAGCAAGGAGAAGCGCGGCGGGGAGCTGTTTTTT
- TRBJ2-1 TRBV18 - CASSPPTGLGQFF TGTGCCAGCTCACCACCGACGGGTCTCGGGCAGTTCTTC
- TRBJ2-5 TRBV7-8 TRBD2 CASSLVLLAGGLETQYF TGTGCCAGCAGCTTAGTTCTCCTAGCGGGAGGGTTAGAGACCCAGTACTTC
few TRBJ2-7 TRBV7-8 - CASSLERLYEQYF TGTGCCAGCAGCTTAGAAAGGTTGTACGAGCAGTACTTC
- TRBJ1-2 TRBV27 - CASSPRLSYGYTF TGTGCCAGCAGTCCGCGACTGAGCTATGGCTACACCTTC
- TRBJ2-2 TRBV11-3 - CASSWGAGELLF TGTGCCAGCAGCTGGGGGGCCGGGGAGCTGCTTTTT
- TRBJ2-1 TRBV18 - CASSNAGGPGQFF TGTGCCAGCTCGAATGCCGGGGGCCCAGGGCAGTTCTTC
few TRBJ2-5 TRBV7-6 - CASSRPTGNQETQYF TGTGCCAGCAGCCGTCCGACAGGAAACCAAGAGACCCAGTACTTC
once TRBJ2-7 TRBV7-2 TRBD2 CASSHPGTSGRGQYF TGTGCCAGCAGCCACCCCGGGACTAGCGGGAGGGGGCAGTACTTC
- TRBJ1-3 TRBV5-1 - CASSPNRGGATIYF TGCGCCAGCAGCCCGAATAGGGGTGGGGCCACCATATATTTT
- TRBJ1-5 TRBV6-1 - CASSEGSAASNQPQHF TGTGCCAGCAGTGAAGGTTCCGCCGCGAGCAATCAGCCCCAGCATTTT
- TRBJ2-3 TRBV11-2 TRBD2 CASSLGLAGSDTQYF TGTGCCAGCAGCCTGGGATTAGCGGGGTCAGATACGCAGTATTTT
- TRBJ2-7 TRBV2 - CASSGQPYEQYF TGTGCCAGCAGTGGACAGCCCTACGAGCAGTACTTC
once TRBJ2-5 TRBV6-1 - CASTASRGDGETQYF TGTGCCAGCACCGCCTCTCGAGGGGACGGTGAGACCCAGTACTTC
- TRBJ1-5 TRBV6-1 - CASSEYGGNQPQHF TGTGCCAGCAGTGAATATGGGGGGAATCAGCCCCAGCATTTT
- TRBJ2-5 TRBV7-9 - CASSPRAAVETQYF TGTGCCAGCAGCCCCAGGGCCGCAGTAGAGACCCAGTACTTC